One T cell receptor (beta chain) is described in this entry. Its antigen is unidentified. Following RNA extraction, reverse transcription yielded cDNA that acted as the sequencing template. The repertoire was sequenced with immunoSEQ multiplex PCR; TCRdb's copy has only in-frame clones and lacks some. The sample has over 200,000 clones, more than 45% seen once; the top ten hold 0.45%. V lost 2 bases to trimming and J lost 6 bases; unmatched junction nucleotides: 5. CDR3 length: 14 amino acids. Per germline, CDR1 GTSNPN and CDR2 SVGIG (reference sequence). This record comes from a study of CD8+ T cells in alopecia areata. Study-level information: Treated patients were given oral tofacitinib, which was dosed at 5 to 10 mg twice daily. Notes on the study in general: Scalp lesions, especially in alopecia totalis/universalis, had higher clonality than normal scalp.

CD4+ and CD8+ T cells were sorted from PBMCs stained for CD3, CD4 and CD8. The receptor's source is a human donor with alopecia areata. The sequenced sample was CD4+ T cells sorted from blood, obtained at week 0. The chain couples TRBV30 to TRBJ2-4; TRBD1 matches at 9 bases. The CDR3 loop is CAWSPTGQGNIQYF. CDR3 bases: TGTGCCTGGAGTCCCACGGGACAGGGAAACATTCAGTACTTC.